This T cell receptor (beta chain) appears in the sequencing data of a study of breast tumors, draining lymph nodes, adjacent tissues. MiXCR was run by TCRdb on the multiplex PCR reads, yielding one entry per CDR3 protein. The sample carries approximately 190,000 distinct CDR3 sequences, roughly 29% recorded once. On this clonotype itself: The conserved closing phenylalanine or tryptophan is absent in this CDR3, likely reflecting a read error. The DNA is omitted, as the CDR3 cannot be located on it reliably, and the CDR3 follows TCRdb's listing.

Samples came from axillary lymph nodes draining the breast cancer. This TCR was sampled from a female donor with breast cancer. Some clones in this sample may be carry-over from other donors' samples. Sequenced material: axillary lymph node tissue.

CDR3 amino acids: CSADSRGTPTSKSS. The rearrangement links TRBV29-1 to TRBJ2-7; TRBD1, as called in the table, went unchecked against the DNA. The germline V gene has CDR1 SQVTM and CDR2 ANQGSEA. Termini included, the CDR3 measures 14 amino acids.